The 9 T cell receptor beta chains presented below share a single source sample, sequenced in a study of T cells in localized non-small cell lung cancer. The protocol was immunoSEQ multiplex PCR, while the TCRdb copy is restricted to in-frame clones and leaves out a portion. The repertoire holds fewer than 50,000 clones, approximately 80% seen once, with roughly 8.5% in the top ten. The input for sequencing was PBMCs, taken before any cancer treatment. Source of these receptors: a man aged 35-75 years with stage II lung adenocarcinoma.

The rearrangement joins TRBV7-2 to TRBJ2-3, with no clear D. The length of the CDR3 is 14 residues. V was trimmed by 4 bases and J by 4 bases, leaving 12 bases between them. Germline CDR1 is SGHTA and CDR2 is FQGNSA. The CDR3 spells CASSYRTSSDTQYF. CDR3 DNA sequence: TGTGCCAGCAGCTACCGGACCAGCTCAGATACGCAGTATTTT.

In DNA, the CDR3 is TGTGCCAGCAGTTATAAGTACTCTGGGGCCAACGTCCTGACTTTC. This sequence encodes CASSYKYSGANVLTF. The chain recombines TRBV28 with TRBJ2-6, with D unresolved. The length of the CDR3 is 15 residues. Germline CDR1 reads MDHEN; CDR2 reads SYDVKM. Trimming shortened V by 4 bases and J by 0 bases, and 7 bases separated the two germline ends.

The V gene is TRBV7-3, the J gene TRBJ2-7; TRBD2 matches 8 bases. CDR3 size: 15 residues. J lost 5 bases, V lost 5 bases, and 11 bases had no gene match. Per the germline V gene, CDR1 is SGHTA and CDR2 is FQGTGA. The CDR3 loop reads CASSPFGGGSDEQYF. CDR3 in DNA: TGTGCCAGCAGCCCCTTCGGGGGGGGTAGTGACGAGCAGTACTTC.

The chain recombines TRBV28 with TRBJ2-7; 11 bases are shared with TRBD1. The CDR3 is 15 residues long. The trim removed 6 bases at V and 5 bases at J, leaving 9 bases unmatched. CDR1 and CDR2 (germline): MDHEN, SYDVKM. CDR3 loop: CASSSSGQGDHEQYF. CDR3 in DNA: TGTGCCAGCAGCTCCTCGGGACAGGGGGACCACGAGCAGTACTTC.

The J gene is TRBJ1-5, the V gene TRBV5-4; TRBD1 matches 7 bases. The CDR3 runs to 14 residues. V was clipped by 3 bases and J by 4 bases; unmatched bases: 4. CDR1 and CDR2 (germline): SGHNT, YYREEE (reference sequence). CDR3 nucleotides: TGTGCCAGCAGCTCTGACAGGGAAAATCAGCCCCAGCATTTT. Translation gives CASSSDRENQPQHF.

A word on this clone: Within the sample, other DNA sequences also encode this same CDR3. V is TRBV28 and J is TRBJ2-1, with 10 bases matching TRBD2. V was pared by 2 bases and J by 4 bases, with 2 bases of the junction left unmatched. The CDR3 has 15 amino acids. Germline CDR1 is MDHEN and CDR2 is SYDVKM. The CDR3, as DNA: TGTGCCAGCAGTTTACTAGCGGGGGCATACAATGAGCAGTTCTTC. Translated, it gives CASSLLAGAYNEQFF.

This chain uses TRBV5-4 with TRBJ2-1; TRBD2 might be the D (7 bases). V was shortened by 4 bases and J by 5 bases, with 13 bases between the two germline ends. Germline V lookup: CDR1 SGHNT, CDR2 YYREEE (reference sequence). There are 14 residues in the CDR3. The CDR3 spells CASSTGGRNNEQFF. CDR3 nucleotide sequence: TGTGCCAGCAGCACGGGGGGCCGGAACAATGAGCAGTTCTTC.

The rearrangement joins TRBV7-2 to TRBJ2-3, with D tentatively TRBD1 (6 bases). CDR1 and CDR2 from the germline V gene are SGHTA and FQGNSA. This CDR3 is built from 15 residues. The ends were cut back, 1 base at V and 5 bases at J, with 13 bases in the middle. The CDR3 sequence: CASSLDGQMGDTQYF. CDR3 in DNA: TGTGCCAGCAGCTTAGACGGACAGATGGGAGATACGCAGTATTTT. Full variable domain (missing parts from reference TRBV7-2 and TRBJ2-3): GAGVSQSPSNKVTEKGKDVELRCDPISGHTALYWYRQSLGQGLEFLIYFQGNSAPDKSGLPSDRFSAERTGGSVSTLTIQRTQQEDSAVYLCASSLDGQMGDTQYFGPGTRLTVL.

The rearrangement links TRBV2 to TRBJ2-7, with D uncertain. Deletions cut 3 bases from V and 6 bases from J, with 9 bases between. The length of the CDR3 is 12 residues. CDR1 is SNHLY and CDR2 is FYNNEI in the germline V gene. As DNA, the CDR3 is TGTGCCAGCAGTGACCCGGGTCGCGAGCAGTACTTC. Translation: CASSDPGREQYF. The full variable domain, in which reference TRBV2 and TRBJ2-7 provide the parts outside the CDR3, is EPEVTQTPSHQVTQMGQEVILRCVPISNHLYFYWYRQILGQKVEFLVSFYNNEISEKSEIFDDQFSVERPDGSNFTLKIRSTKLEDSAMYFCASSDPGREQYFGPGTRLTVT.